These 20 T cell receptor beta chains were all obtained from the same sample, sequenced in a study of radiation and T cells in renal cell carcinoma. TCRdb keeps only in-frame clones here, not all; method: immunoSEQ multiplex PCR. The repertoire has around 77,000 clones, roughly 83% of them found once; the top ten carry over 2%. As to time point: blood 4 weeks post-SBRT, at nephrectomy. Treatment specified: 15 Gy SBRT to primary tumor, nephrectomy 4 weeks later. The material sequenced was blood, taken from a patient whose treatment included radiotherapy and nephrectomy. These TCRs come from a woman aged 55-70 years with renal cell carcinoma.

V gene TRBV9 combines with J gene TRBJ2-2; possibly TRBD2 for D (6 bases). The V end was cut by 4 bases, the J end by 7 bases, with 17 bases between. The CDR3 spans 15 residues. Per the germline V gene, CDR1 is SGDLS and CDR2 is YYNGEE. The CDR3 spells CASSPQYSAGGELFF. For the CDR3, the DNA is TGTGCCAGCAGCCCCCAGTATTCAGCGGGCGGGGAGCTGTTTTTT.

V and J are TRBV29-1 and TRBJ2-3, with D tentatively TRBD1 or TRBD2 (5 bases each). CDR1 is SQVTM, CDR2 ANQGSEA, per germline. The V end lost 1 base, the J end lost 2 bases, and 7 bases lay between the germline ends. The CDR3 runs 13 residues. CDR3 DNA sequence: TGCAGCGTTGAAGGAGGGGCCACAGATACGCAGTATTTT. This sequence encodes CSVEGGATDTQYF.

This clone was observed a single time. The chain is built from TRBV2 and TRBJ2-7, with D hard to call. CDR3 length: 13 amino acids. Germline loops: CDR1 SNHLY, CDR2 FYNNEI. The ends were cut back, 4 bases at V and 0 bases at J, with 7 bases in the middle. DNA for the CDR3: TGTGCCAGCAGTGTCGGCTCCTCCTACGAGCAGTACTTC. This encodes CASSVGSSYEQYF.

The chain couples TRBV4-3 to TRBJ2-1; TRBD2 matches at 8 bases. Germline V gives CDR1 LGHNA, CDR2 YSLEER. J gave up 12 bases and V 1 base, and 11 bases lay outside the gene matches. The CDR3 runs to 15 residues. CDR3 sequence: CASSQGVAGNWGQFF. CDR3 nucleotide sequence: TGCGCCAGCAGCCAAGGGGTAGCGGGAAATTGGGGGCAGTTCTTC.

The J gene is TRBJ1-1, the V gene TRBV28; no clear D. Trimming cost V 3 bases and J 4 bases, with 6 bases left between them. CDR1 and CDR2 (germline): MDHEN, SYDVKM. The CDR3 runs to 12 residues. The CDR3 DNA follows: TGTGCCAGCAGTTTCCGGGGCACTGAAGCTTTCTTT. This gives the protein CASSFRGTEAFF.

The V call is TRBV6-1, the J call TRBJ1-1, with D maybe TRBD1 (6 bases). Trimming pared 3 bases from V and 5 bases from J, leaving 10 bases between. The CDR3 runs to 13 residues. Looked up from germline, CDR1 is MNHNS and CDR2 is SASEGT. DNA for the CDR3: TGTGCCAGCAGTGATAGGGGGGTGACTGAAGCTTTCTTT. It translates to CASSDRGVTEAFF.

The V and J genes are TRBV28 and TRBJ1-1, with D possibly being TRBD1 (5 bases). The CDR3 contains 14 residues. Trimming took 4 bases from V and 7 from J, leaving 16 bases between them. Germline V CDR1 and CDR2: MDHEN, SYDVKM. The CDR3 loop reads CASSSPGEVGEAFF. Here the CDR3 DNA reads TGTGCCAGCAGTTCCCCGGGGGAGGTTGGTGAAGCTTTCTTT.

The chain joins TRBV5-4 to TRBJ2-1; D is uncertain. Trimming took off 2 bases at V and 6 bases at J, with 15 bases between the two ends. Germline values: CDR1 SGHNT, CDR2 YYREEE (reference sequence). The CDR3 is 15 amino acids. The CDR3 reads CASSLAQRRRNEQFF. The CDR3, as DNA: TGTGCCAGCAGCTTAGCTCAACGGCGACGCAATGAGCAGTTCTTC.

The chain is built from TRBV5-8 and TRBJ1-2; D unclear. V was shortened by 0 bases and J by 1 base, with 7 bases between the two germline ends. Looked up from germline, CDR1 is SGHTS and CDR2 is YDEGEE. CDR3 size: 14 residues. This CDR3 is CASSLDTHNYGYTF. CDR3 DNA sequence: TGTGCCAGCAGCTTGGACACCCATAACTATGGCTACACCTTC.

This clone was observed a few times. V gene TRBV9 combines with J gene TRBJ1-1, with unresolved D. This CDR3 contains 14 residues. Germline lookup yields CDR1 SGDLS and CDR2 YYNGEE. The ends were cut back, 3 bases at V and 1 base at J, with 10 bases in the middle. CDR3 residues: CASSADPQNTEAFF. DNA for the CDR3: TGTGCCAGCAGCGCGGACCCTCAGAACACTGAAGCTTTCTTT.

The V call is TRBV28, the J call TRBJ2-7; 11 nucleotides match TRBD1. V lost 7 bases, J lost 2 bases, and 4 bases stayed unmatched. This CDR3 has 14 amino acids. Germline V gene data show CDR1 as MDHEN and CDR2 as SYDVKM. CDR3: CASNSGQGAYEQYF. In DNA, the CDR3 is TGTGCCAGCAACTCGGGACAGGGGGCCTACGAGCAGTACTTC.

This clone was recorded once. This rearrangement joins TRBV6-5 to TRBJ2-1, with 10 bases matching TRBD1. The length of the CDR3 is 13 residues. V dropped 6 bases and J dropped 11; count of bases not matched to a gene: 7. Germline V CDR1 and CDR2: MNHEY, SVGAGI. The CDR3 DNA reads TGTGCCAGCAGACCGGGACAGGGGCCTAAGCAGTTCTTC. Amino acids: CASRPGQGPKQFF.

The chain is built from TRBV28 and TRBJ2-5; 7 bases fit TRBD1. After removal of 2 bases from V and 7 bases from J, the junction contained 7 bases not matched to a gene. CDR1 and CDR2 from the germline V gene are MDHEN and SYDVKM. The CDR3 has 14 amino acids. In nucleotides, the CDR3 is TGTGCCAGCAGTTTAGAGACAGGGTTTGGGACCCAGTACTTC. Residues: CASSLETGFGTQYF.

The V and J genes are TRBV27 and TRBJ2-2; D call uncertain. Trimming left V 6 bases short and J 8 bases short, with 13 bases between. The length of the CDR3 is 13 residues. Germline CDR1 MNHEY, CDR2 SMNVEV (reference sequence). The CDR3 loop reads CASSPPFSGELFF. The DNA for the CDR3 is TGTGCCAGCAGCCCTCCATTTTCAGGGGAGCTGTTTTTT.

This clone was detected a few times. This chain joins TRBV9 and TRBJ1-3; D unclear. Germline CDR1 reads SGDLS; CDR2 reads YYNGEE. V lost 3 bases to trimming and J lost 7 bases, with 17 bases between them. The CDR3 is 15 residues long. CDR3 loop: CASSALDGERNTIYF. DNA for the CDR3: TGTGCCAGCAGCGCCCTTGACGGGGAGCGGAACACCATATATTTT. Variable domain in full (rest from reference TRBV9 and TRBJ1-3): DSGVTQTPKHLITATGQRVTLRCSPRSGDLSVYWYQQSLDQGLQFLIQYYNGEERAKGNILERFSAQQFPDLHSELNLSSLELGDSALYFCASSALDGERNTIYFGEGSWLTVV.

This chain connects TRBV19 to TRBJ2-7; D is unclear. Trimming shortened V by 5 bases and J by 3 bases, and 11 bases separated the two germline ends. Per germline, CDR1 LNHDA and CDR2 SQIVND (reference sequence). The CDR3 extends over 13 amino acids. The CDR3 DNA sequence: TGTGCCAGTAGTCACGGGCCACACTACGAGCAGTACTTC. This sequence encodes CASSHGPHYEQYF.

The chain employs TRBV7-2 and TRBJ2-1; TRBD1 matches 7 bases. The CDR3 sequence is 13 residues long. The germline CDR1 and CDR2 sequences are SGHTA and FQGNSA. J was trimmed by 10 bases and V by 6 bases; bases with no gene match: 9. CDR3 in amino acids: CASSRDRDAEQFF. CDR3 DNA sequence: TGTGCCAGCAGTCGAGACAGGGACGCAGAGCAGTTCTTC.

This clone showed up just a few times. The V and J genes are TRBV19 and TRBJ1-1; weak D call: TRBD1 (6 bases). The CDR3 spans 16 residues. V was shortened by 1 base and J by 3 bases, with 15 bases between the two germline ends. The V gene's germline CDR1 is LNHDA and CDR2 SQIVND (reference sequence). In DNA form, the CDR3 reads TGTGCCAGTAGTATAGGTTCCGGGACAACCTACACTGAAGCTTTCTTT. As protein: CASSIGSGTTYTEAFF.

The V gene is TRBV2, the J gene TRBJ2-5; possible D gene TRBD1, 6 bases. The germline V gene has CDR1 SNHLY and CDR2 FYNNEI. Trimming pared 10 bases from V and 5 bases from J, leaving 17 bases between. This CDR3 comprises 13 residues. The CDR3 spells CAIPGAVGETQYF. DNA for the CDR3: TGTGCCATACCAGGGGCAGTAGGGGAGACCCAGTACTTC.

This clone turned up a few times. The rearrangement uses TRBV12-5 and TRBJ2-7; D remains unclear. CDR3 length: 14 amino acids. With 0 bases removed from V and 6 bases from J, the gap between germline ends came to 12 bases. The V gene's germline CDR1 is LGHNT and CDR2 FRNRAP. CDR3 DNA sequence: TGTGCTAGTGGTTTGGTGCCGCGGCTGAGCGAGCAGTACTTC. As protein: CASGLVPRLSEQYF.